Below, one T cell receptor (beta chain) is given with its context. The specificity of this receptor is unknown. It has no much larger one-base neighbor in the sample; base qualities were not kept. V and J lose 1 base and 4 bases, and a span of 11 bases separates them. The germline V gene gives CDR1 as SGHRS and CDR2 as YFSETQ. The CDR3 covers 14 residues, taking in both the cysteine and the phenylalanine. The kept DNA is CDR3 alone, 42 bases in frame from the first base. The data were taken from a study of shared clonotypes between healthy human individuals (TCRdb year 2020). Background on the whole study: The cohort included a few men and a couple of women between 18 and 49 years of age. For each donor, three plates each were used for CD4 naive and CD4 memory, two plates were used for CD8 naive, and one plate was used for CD8 memory. Each donor's leukapheresis produced roughly between roughly 0.85 and 10 billion PBMCs. To estimate repertoire size and how much clonotypes are shared between individuals, the study performed deep sequencing of blood TCR repertoires from five healthy adults. Different laboratories and diverse techniques were used to prepare libraries and sequence TCR repertoires, to increase sequencing depth and limit assay-specific biases.

Results and caveats for the whole study, not just this receptor: Pairwise subsampling led to the expectation that sequencing depth would affect the degree of clonotype sharing among donors. Rarefaction of sorted-subset datasets indicated incomplete sequencing despite the large sequencing depth. About 5% of naive CD4, more than 3% of naive CD8, approximately 2% of memory CD4, and about 0.4% of memory CD8 clonotypes were shared across a few donors. The small number of donors limited the genetic and exposure-history diversity represented. Sampling was limited to blood, and TCR repertoires in tissue likely differ from TCR repertoires in blood. Naive subsets generally had larger estimated clonotype richness than memory subsets. Compared with non-shared clonotypes, clonotypes shared by all four sorted-subset donors had higher generation probabilities.

TCR CDR3 regions were amplified from genomic DNA by multiplex PCR using the deep immunoSEQ assay. Extracted genomic DNA from each cell subset was spread evenly across all wells of several immunoSEQ 96-well plates, with each plate serving as a replicate. Each replicate PCR for sorted subsets received 200 ng genomic DNA, equal to 28,000 or so T cell genomes. Purified libraries were quantified with a Qubit 3.0 fluorometer, sized on a Bioanalyzer 2100, and re-quantified with the KAPA Library Quantification kit. A separate single-read 150-cycle Illumina NextSeq 550 flow cell was used to sequence each immunoSEQ 96-well plate. The authors' pipeline ran thus. Because only junctional sequences without quality scores were contained in the immunoSEQ output, filtering matching that applied to full-length reads could not be performed. Sequences were annotated with PyIR, a Python wrapper for IgBLAST v1.9, and V/J genes and CDR3 were assigned using IMGT germline references. Reads were filtered out if the reads had weak V/J assignments (E-value above 1e-6), no CDR3, stop codons, out-of-frame junctions, or ambiguous translated residues. V3J clonotypes were defined as sequences sharing the same inferred V gene, J gene, and CDR3 amino acid sequence. To compute the percentage overlap between repertoires, the number of shared unique clonotypes was divided by the size of the smaller repertoire. RTK rarefaction, the Chao1 estimator, and Recon v2.1 estimates of unobserved clonotypes were used to assess repertoire richness. Generation probabilities for all TCRbeta clonotypes obtained by the gDNA method from a handful of donors were computed using OLGA. The source is immuneACCESS, and TCRdb retained only in-frame sequences with V and J called. Part of the clones is not carried over; for the studies checked, unresolved V genes explain less than half of this, and the remainder is unexplained. D and trimming were read from the DNA, whereas the V and J calls and clone size are those reported in that table. This sample gives roughly 2.4 million clones in total; around 95% of them show up just once. The ten top clones hold roughly 0.13% of the sample.

The donors were healthy, HIV-negative adults who had no recently reported acute infections or vaccinations. Every donor was a Caucasian adult residing in Nashville, Tennessee, USA. Magnetic negative selection was used to enrich CD4+ T cells, after which naive cells were positively selected on CD45RA and the negative fraction became the memory subset. Blood was obtained by leukapheresis, after which PBMCs were separated by Ficoll-Histopaque density gradient centrifugation and cryopreserved in liquid nitrogen vapor phase. Analytical flow cytometry was used to check the purity and quantity of every magnetically sorted T cell population. Genomic DNA was isolated from every sorted fraction and measured by UV absorbance on a Nanodrop 2000c.

The sequencing input was naive CD4+ T cells sorted from blood. The cell subset or site label on this specimen signifies: CD45RA+ positively selected. The V gene is TRBV5-1 and the J gene is TRBJ1-1; the D region possibly corresponds to TRBD1 (6 bases align). The sequence came from a man younger than 35 in good health. The CDR3 protein: CASSLILGGTEAFF. The base sequence is TGCGCCAGCAGCTTGATCCTAGGGGGCACTGAAGCTTTCTTT.